This T cell receptor beta chain was sequenced during a study of blood T cell repertoires in COVID-19. Study context: Samples representing acute and convalescent COVID-19 were sourced from the United States, Italy and Spain. PBMCs, B-cell-depleted T cells, or T cells provided the cDNA or gDNA that made up the material.

Followed longitudinally, the Seattle patients had been enrolled during active infection. The V and J ends lost 7 bases and 5 bases, in that order; junction bases with no gene match: 22. Germline-derived CDR1 and CDR2 are MGHRA and YSYEKL. This CDR3 is 20 amino acids long. In the original workflow: Estimates of nucleated cell counts were drawn from the amplification of reference gene primers. Assay used: immunoSEQ multiplex PCR; TCRdb lists only in-frame clones, some missing. V and J calls and clone size come straight from that table; D and trimming were deduced from the DNA. The profile covers about 190,000 clones, with about 86% appearing a single time and around 13% taken by the ten largest.

This receptor was obtained from a woman aged 70-85 years with COVID-19, enrolled during active disease. V is TRBV4-1 and J is TRBJ2-1; the match to TRBD2 covers 11 bases. The material sequenced was peripheral blood. CDR3 amino acids: CASTKQYTTSGITLNNEQFF. CDR3 nucleotides: TGCGCCAGCACCAAACAATATACGACTAGCGGGATAACTCTTAACAATGAGCAGTTCTTC.